A single sample gave rise to the 17 T cell receptor beta chains below, sequenced in a study of regulatory T cells in long-lasting Graves disease. Time point given: newly diagnosed GD, antithyroid drugs for less than 3 months. From PBMCs, RNA was extracted and then used to make the TCR library. CDR3 regions were amplified by Arm-PCR using iRepertoire HTBI primers to build TCR beta libraries. TCRdb re-derived calls from the multiplex PCR reads in MiXCR, one entry per CDR3 protein. Among hundreds of thousands of distinct CDR3 sequences listed, around an eighth were seen once. The same specimen was also included in a second study, on T cells in Graves' hyperthyroidism and ophthalmopathy.

The sample in question was peripheral blood mononuclear cells (PBMCs), obtained at new diagnosis, from a patient treated with antithyroid drugs. These receptors all stem from a man in his thirties or forties with Graves disease.

CDR3: CAISTGVAETQYF. The DNA for the CDR3 is TGTGCCATCAGCACAGGGGTGGCAGAGACCCAGTACTTC. The chain recombines TRBV10-3 with TRBJ2-5; 7 bases are shared with TRBD1. The CDR3 extends over 13 amino acids. Germline V gene data show CDR1 as ENHRY and CDR2 as SYGVKD. The ends lost 6 bases at V and 4 bases at J; junction bases unmatched: 5.

This clonotype appeared many times. The chain recombines TRBV7-9 with TRBJ2-7, with a possible D match to TRBD2 (5 bases). The V end lost 5 bases, the J end lost 3 bases, and 17 bases lay between the germline ends. This CDR3 spans 15 amino acids. Germline V gives CDR1 SEHNR, CDR2 FQNEAQ (reference sequence). CDR3 sequence: CASSLDLGMFYEQYF. The CDR3 nucleotides read TGTGCCAGCAGCCTGGACTTGGGGATGTTCTACGAGCAGTACTTC.

This clonotype turned up a few times. A read error may be the cause here, since a much bigger clone is one base away. V is TRBV12-3 or TRBV12-4 and J is TRBJ2-3; 7 bases map to TRBD2. V was pared by 6 bases and J by 8 bases, with 26 bases of the junction left unmatched. The CDR3 loop spans 19 amino acids. The CDR3 region is CASSPGDGGFSPSTSTQYF. CDR3 in DNA: TGTGCCAGCAGCCCCGGAGACGGGGGGTTCTCTCCAAGTACGAGTACGCAGTATTTT.

The V call is TRBV20-1, the J call TRBJ2-2; 8 bases match TRBD2. The CDR3 length is 16 residues. From germline, CDR1 is DFQATT and CDR2 SNEGSKA (reference sequence). After removal of 0 bases from V and 7 bases from J, the junction contained 10 bases not matched to a gene. The CDR3 DNA reads TGCAGTGCTAGAGATCGGACTGGTCGGGGGGGCGGGGAGCTGTTTTTT. Its translation is CSARDRTGRGGGELFF.

The chain carries TRBV5-1 and TRBJ2-2, with D perhaps TRBD1 (6 bases). The CDR3 contains 17 residues. Trimming cost V 1 base and J 3 bases, with 16 bases left between them. The germline CDR1 and CDR2 sequences are SGHRS and YFSETQ. CDR3 amino acids: CASSLRVDSQHTGELFF. The CDR3 nucleotides read TGCGCCAGCAGCTTGAGAGTGGACAGCCAGCACACCGGGGAGCTGTTTTTT.

Points on this clonotype: Given a much more abundant clone one base away, this may be a read error. The chain has TRBV12-3 or TRBV12-4 and TRBJ2-4; D is possibly TRBD1 (8 bases). The DNA matches TRBJ2-7 better at its end, which makes the J call doubtful. The CDR3 runs 14 residues. The CDR3 DNA is TGTGCCAGCAGTTTAGTGGACAGGGAGGGCGAGCAGTACTTC. Its protein product is CASSLVDREGEQYF.

This clonotype was detected many times. V and J are TRBV7-9 and TRBJ1-5, with 7 bases fitting TRBD1. V was clipped by 1 base and J by 8 bases; unmatched bases: 2. Germline lookup yields CDR1 SEHNR and CDR2 FQNEAQ (reference sequence). The CDR3 covers 13 residues. CDR3 coding DNA: TGTGCCAGCAGCTTAGGCAGGGGGGAGCCCCAGCATTTT. Translating it yields CASSLGRGEPQHF.

Turning to this clonotype: A far larger clone is one base from this, pointing to a likely read error. V is TRBV7-9 and J is TRBJ2-3, with TRBD2 identical over 12 bases. The germline gives CDR1 SEHNR, CDR2 FQNEAQ (reference sequence). CDR3 length: 14 residues. CDR3 DNA sequence: TGTGCCAGCAGTCGACTAGCGGGGGACAATGAGCAGTCCTTC. Amino acid sequence: CASSRLAGDNEQSF.

Many counts were recorded for this clonotype. The V and J genes are TRBV3-1 and TRBJ1-2, with no clear D. V shed 0 bases and J shed 13 bases, with 15 bases lying between them. The CDR3 totals 13 residues. Looked up from germline, CDR1 is LGHDT and CDR2 is YNNKEL (reference sequence). CDR3 region: CASSQDMGGAVTF. For the CDR3, the DNA is TGTGCCAGCAGCCAAGATATGGGCGGTGCGGTCACCTTC.

The chain employs TRBV13 and TRBJ2-2, with 13 bases identical to TRBD2. V was clipped by 0 bases and J by 6 bases; unmatched bases: 7. CDR1 and CDR2 from the germline V gene are PRHDT and FYEKMQ (reference sequence). CDR3 length equals 18 residues. The chain's CDR3 is CASSLGFIGLAGAGELFF. In nucleotides, the CDR3 is TGTGCCAGCAGCTTAGGCTTTATAGGACTAGCGGGAGCCGGGGAGCTGTTTTTT. The full variable domain, in which reference TRBV13 and TRBJ2-2 provide the parts outside the CDR3, is AAGVIQSPRHLIKEKRETATLKCYPIPRHDTVYWYQQGPGQDPQFLISFYEKMQSDKGSIPDRFSAQQFSDYHSELNMSSLELGDSALYFCASSLGFIGLAGAGELFFGEGSRLTVL.

As to this clonotype: Just one base apart from a much larger clone, this may be a read error. This sequence joins TRBV6-1 and TRBJ2-1; TRBD2 agrees at 12 bases. Germline V gene lookup returns CDR1 MNHNS and CDR2 SASEGT. Germline trimming cut 10 bases from V and 4 bases from J; bases unmatched to any gene: 2. The CDR3 runs 13 residues. For the CDR3, the DNA is TGTGCCAACGGACTAGCGGGGTACAATGAGCAGTTCTTC. The encoded protein is CANGLAGYNEQFF.

This clonotype was observed at least ten times. This chain connects TRBV11-2 to TRBJ1-1; no firm D call. This CDR3 spans 13 amino acids. The germline CDR1 and CDR2 sequences are SGHAT and FQNNGV. Trimming shortened V by 6 bases and J by 11 bases, and 19 bases separated the two germline ends. The DNA for the CDR3 is TGTGCCAGCAGTTTAATACTTGGGCGGAGGGCTTTCTTT. It yields the protein CASSLILGRRAFF.

This clonotype was seen many times. J is TRBJ2-5 and V is TRBV3-1; 7 nucleotides match TRBD1. CDR3 length: 14 amino acids. Looked up from germline, CDR1 is LGHDT and CDR2 is YNNKEL (reference sequence). The trim removed 2 bases at V and 5 bases at J, leaving 5 bases unmatched. The CDR3 DNA reads TGTGCCAGCAGCCAAAGGGGACAGCAGGAGACCCAGTACTTC. Translation gives CASSQRGQQETQYF.

This clonotype was counted a single time. The V call is TRBV7-3, the J call TRBJ2-7; weak D call: TRBD2 (8 bases). Trimming pared 1 base from V and 6 bases from J, leaving 25 bases between. There are 18 residues in the CDR3. Germline CDR1 and CDR2: SGHTA and FQGTGA. CDR3 DNA: TGTGCCAGCAGCTTAAGCCGGGGACAGCCGGGACTAGACTTCGAGCAGTACTTC. Translating it yields CASSLSRGQPGLDFEQYF.

This clonotype was seen only a few times. V and J are TRBV29-1 and TRBJ2-1, with 7 bases fitting TRBD2. CDR1 is SQVTM and CDR2 is ANQGSEA in the germline V gene. CDR3 length equals 18 residues. Unmatched junction bases numbered 18, after V lost 4 bases and J lost 3 bases. CDR3 coding DNA: TGCAGCGTTGGACCCGGTGGTGGGAGGGTGGGTGTCTACAATGAGCAGTTCTTC. The encoded protein is CSVGPGGGRVGVYNEQFF.

Ten or more counts support this clonotype. This rearrangement joins TRBV18 to TRBJ2-7; no definite D call. The germline V and J ends were trimmed by 2 bases and 6 bases, with 14 bases remaining between them. The CDR3 length is 14 residues. From germline, CDR1 is KGHSH and CDR2 LQKENI. The CDR3 DNA reads as TGTGCCAGCTCACCAACCAGGACCCCGGGCGAGCAGTACTTC. This encodes CASSPTRTPGEQYF.

This chain links TRBV12-5 with TRBJ1-1, with TRBD1 matching over 12 bases. V shed 5 bases and J 8 bases; nucleotides not matched to a gene: 15. Germline lookup yields CDR1 LGHNT and CDR2 FRNRAP. The CDR3 consists of 17 residues. The CDR3 loop is CASGPDRDRGRGGEAFF. CDR3 sequence (DNA): TGTGCTAGTGGTCCGGATCGGGACAGGGGGCGGGGGGGGGAAGCTTTCTTT.